Sequencing of this TCR beta chain was carried out in a study of OX40 agonist ivuxolimab in advanced cancers. Study findings and constraints: Which antigen the expanded peripheral T cells recognized is unknown.

Regarding this clone: What it recognizes is unknown.

Germline V lookup: CDR1 LNHDA, CDR2 SQIVND (reference sequence). This CDR3 region has 15 residues. The junction had 5 bases not matched to a gene; V was cut back by 4 bases and J by 5 bases. Sequencing used immunoSEQ multiplex PCR; TCRdb keeps in-frame clones, though not all of them. The sample shows roughly 22,000 clones, about 90% of them seen only once. The sample was CD4+ or CD8+ T cells sorted from blood, taken in a trial of the OX40 agonist ivuxolimab. The chain employs TRBV19 and TRBJ2-7; 13 bases map to TRBD2. This clonotype was obtained from an adult with an advanced solid tumor such as melanoma, head and neck, liver or kidney cancer. The chain's CDR3 is CASSTRTSGSNEQYF. The CDR3 region has the DNA TGTGCCAGTAGTACTAGGACTAGCGGGAGCAACGAGCAGTACTTC.